What follows are 21 T cell receptor beta chains derived from one specimen sequenced in a study of blood T cell repertoires in COVID-19. Data came from immunoSEQ multiplex PCR; TCRdb stores just in-frame clones and leaves some out. The sample holds roughly 240,000 clones; roughly four fifths are singletons and the top ten take approximately 4.5%. Sequenced material: peripheral blood. Every receptor here comes from a woman between 65 and 79 years old with acute or convalescent COVID-19.

This chain joins TRBV29-1 and TRBJ1-1, with 8 bases fitting TRBD1. There are 13 residues in the CDR3. The ends lost 5 bases at V and 7 bases at J; junction bases unmatched: 9. The germline V gene has CDR1 SQVTM and CDR2 ANQGSEA. The CDR3: CSVLAGGLFEAFF. The CDR3 coding sequence is TGCAGCGTTTTAGCAGGGGGCCTTTTTGAAGCTTTCTTT.

The chain joins TRBV6-5 to TRBJ2-1, with D possibly TRBD1 on 6 matching bases. Germline CDR1 is MNHEY and CDR2 is SVGAGI. Trimming stripped 0 bases from V and 8 bases from J, with 17 bases between. The CDR3 extends over 16 amino acids. The CDR3 coding sequence is TGTGCCAGCAGTTACTCGGGGGCAACCACTGACGATGAGCAGTTCTTC. This gives the protein CASSYSGATTDDEQFF.

J is TRBJ1-2 and V is TRBV5-6; D is possibly TRBD1 (5 bases). V lost 3 bases and J lost 3, with 9 bases in between. The CDR3 runs 13 residues. The germline V gene encodes CDR1 SGHDT and CDR2 YYEEEE. In DNA, the CDR3 is TGTGCCAGCAGCTCACAGGCCCACTATGGCTACACCTTC. It specifies CASSSQAHYGYTF. The full variable domain, with the rest looked up from reference TRBV5-6 and TRBJ1-2, is DAGVTQSPTHLIKTRGQQVTLRCSPKSGHDTVSWYQQALGQGPQFIFQYYEEEERQRGNFPDRFSGHQFPNYSSELNVNALLLGDSALYLCASSSQAHYGYTFGSGTRLTVV.

The chain combines TRBV12-3 or TRBV12-4 with TRBJ1-2, with no clear D. CDR3 length equals 13 residues. V lost 6 bases, J lost 6 bases, and 14 bases lay in between. CDR3 in amino acids: CASRYSEADGYTF. CDR3 in DNA: TGTGCCAGCAGGTACTCGGAGGCAGATGGCTACACCTTC.

The chain links TRBV5-1 to TRBJ2-1; TRBD1 is a possible D gene (6 bases). This CDR3 is 14 amino acids long. Germline V lookup: CDR1 SGHRS, CDR2 YFSETQ. The V and J ends lost 0 bases and 7 bases respectively, with 11 bases between them. This CDR3 reads CASSLGGRGNEQFF. The DNA for the CDR3 is TGCGCCAGCAGCTTGGGGGGCAGGGGTAATGAGCAGTTCTTC. Full variable domain (remainder filled in from reference TRBV5-1 and TRBJ2-1): KAGVTQTPRYLIKTRGQQVTLSCSPISGHRSVSWYQQTPGQGLQFLFEYFSETQRNKGNFPGRFSGRQFSNSRSEMNVSTLELGDSALYLCASSLGGRGNEQFFGPGTRLTVL.

This sequence joins TRBV10-2 and TRBJ1-2; D not certain. CDR3 length: 12 residues. Germline lookup yields CDR1 WSHSY and CDR2 SAAADI. V was shortened by 5 bases and J by 4 bases, with 8 bases between the two germline ends. The CDR3 loop is CASSPIPYGYTF. CDR3 sequence (DNA): TGCGCCAGCAGTCCCATCCCCTATGGCTACACCTTC.

This chain connects TRBV18 to TRBJ1-1; TRBD1 matches at 8 bases. Trimming took 6 bases from V and 6 from J; bases not matched to a gene: 6. Looked up from germline, CDR1 is KGHSH and CDR2 is LQKENI. There are 13 residues in the CDR3. The CDR3 coding sequence is TGTGCCAGCTCCCCAGACAGGGGCGCTGAAGCTTTCTTT. It specifies CASSPDRGAEAFF.

The V call is TRBV28, the J call TRBJ2-7; TRBD1 matches 7 bases. V shed 5 bases, J shed 3 bases, and the junction held 10 bases outside the gene matches. This CDR3 is 15 amino acids long. CDR1 and CDR2 (germline): MDHEN, SYDVKM. In nucleotides, the CDR3 is TGTGCCAGCAGTCCTCAGGGGGTCCGGAACTACGAGCAGTACTTC. This gives the protein CASSPQGVRNYEQYF.

This clone was found once. This rearrangement joins TRBV10-3 to TRBJ2-3, with 9 bases matching TRBD1. The CDR3 runs 15 residues. Germline V gene lookup returns CDR1 ENHRY and CDR2 SYGVKD. Germline trimming cut 5 bases from V and 6 bases from J; bases unmatched to any gene: 9. CDR3 loop: CAISTRDRVSDTQYF. The CDR3 DNA follows: TGTGCCATCAGTACCCGGGACAGGGTGTCCGATACGCAGTATTTT.

This chain uses TRBV6-5 with TRBJ2-2, with 7 bases that match TRBD2. V dropped 4 bases and J dropped 6; count of bases not matched to a gene: 5. CDR1 and CDR2 from the germline V gene are MNHEY and SVGAGI. This CDR3 has 14 residues. The CDR3 here is CASSSGLGAGELFF. The CDR3 DNA sequence: TGTGCCAGCAGTTCCGGACTAGGGGCCGGGGAGCTGTTTTTT.

The gene calls are TRBV6-5 and TRBJ1-6, with no clear D. V was shortened by 4 bases and J by 6 bases, with 7 bases between the two germline ends. The CDR3 is 13 amino acids. CDR1 and CDR2 from the germline V gene are MNHEY and SVGAGI. The CDR3 is CASSFSANSPLHF. The CDR3 DNA sequence: TGTGCCAGCAGTTTTAGTGCTAATTCACCCCTCCACTTT.

This clone showed up just a few times. This chain uses TRBV9 with TRBJ2-1, with 8 bases matching TRBD2. CDR3 length equals 15 residues. With 0 bases clipped from V and 5 bases from J, the junction kept 4 bases outside the gene matches. The V gene's germline CDR1 is SGDLS and CDR2 YYNGEE. The DNA for the CDR3 is TGTGCCAGCAGCGTAGATCGGGGGGGCCACAATGAGCAGTTCTTC. It encodes CASSVDRGGHNEQFF. Supplemented by reference TRBV9 and TRBJ2-1, the full variable domain reads DSGVTQTPKHLITATGQRVTLRCSPRSGDLSVYWYQQSLDQGLQFLIQYYNGEERAKGNILERFSAQQFPDLHSELNLSSLELGDSALYFCASSVDRGGHNEQFFGPGTRLTVL.

The rearrangement joins TRBV18 to TRBJ2-5, with a weak D call TRBD2 (5 bases). The length of the CDR3 is 13 residues. V was cut by 2 bases and J by 4 bases, with 8 bases left in between. Germline CDR1 reads KGHSH; CDR2 reads LQKENI. The CDR3: CASSPNRGETQYF. The CDR3 DNA sequence: TGTGCCAGCTCACCAAATCGGGGAGAGACCCAGTACTTC. The whole variable domain, filled in from reference TRBV18 and TRBJ2-5, reads NAGVMQNPRHLVRRRGQEARLRCSPMKGHSHVYWYRQLPEEGLKFMVYLQKENIIDESGMPKERFSAEFPKEGPSILRIQQVVRGDSAAYFCASSPNRGETQYFGPGTRLLVL.

This chain connects TRBV5-1 to TRBJ2-1, with 7 bases identical to TRBD1. The CDR3 is 15 amino acids. Trimming cost V 5 bases and J 1 base; bases outside gene matches: 6. The germline V gene encodes CDR1 SGHRS and CDR2 YFSETQ. The CDR3 sequence is CASSPGTDSYNEQFF. In DNA, the CDR3 is TGCGCCAGCAGTCCCGGGACAGATTCCTACAATGAGCAGTTCTTC.

This CDR3 reads CASSQGAVSTDTQYF. The CDR3 nucleotides read TGTGCCAGCAGCCAGGGGGCGGTTAGCACAGATACGCAGTATTTT. The chain employs TRBV9 and TRBJ2-3, with TRBD1 identical over 8 bases. The germline V gene has CDR1 SGDLS and CDR2 YYNGEE. The V and J ends lost 4 bases and 0 bases, in that order; junction bases with no gene match: 4. The CDR3 extends over 15 amino acids.

The chain joins TRBV9 to TRBJ2-7; 10 bases line up with TRBD1. Germline V gene lookup returns CDR1 SGDLS and CDR2 YYNGEE. V shed 0 bases and J 2 bases; nucleotides not matched to a gene: 2. CDR3 length: 15 amino acids. The CDR3 DNA is TGTGCCAGCAGCGTAGGAGGACAGGGGGCCTACGAGCAGTACTTC. Amino acids: CASSVGGQGAYEQYF.

Here the CDR3 reads CASKGQAHSNQPQHF. DNA of the CDR3: TGTGCCAGCAAGGGACAGGCTCATAGCAATCAGCCCCAGCATTTT. This chain uses TRBV28 with TRBJ1-5; 8 bases line up with TRBD1. The germline V gene has CDR1 MDHEN and CDR2 SYDVKM. V lost 7 bases, J lost 0 bases, and 5 bases stayed unmatched. The CDR3 loop spans 15 amino acids.

To note about this clone: The same CDR3 is also encoded by other DNA sequences in this sample. The chain is built from TRBV6-5 and TRBJ2-5; D ambiguous. Germline V lookup: CDR1 MNHEY, CDR2 SVGAGI. The CDR3 has 11 amino acids. The germline V and J ends were trimmed by 6 bases and 2 bases, with 4 bases remaining between them. This CDR3 reads CASSQQETQYF. The CDR3 DNA reads TGTGCCAGCAGCCAACAAGAGACCCAGTACTTC.

The table lists this clone with a few counts. The chain links TRBV14 to TRBJ1-3, with D perhaps TRBD1 (6 bases). CDR3 length: 16 amino acids. The ends were cut back, 4 bases at V and 0 bases at J, with 13 bases in the middle. Germline V gene lookup returns CDR1 SGHDN and CDR2 FVKESK. The CDR3 coding sequence is TGTGCCAGCAGCCCCCGGACAGTCCTCTCTGGAAACACCATATATTTT. Encoded protein: CASSPRTVLSGNTIYF.

This sequence joins TRBV7-9 and TRBJ2-7; TRBD2 might be the D (6 bases). This CDR3 comprises 14 residues. The V and J ends lost 5 bases and 2 bases respectively, with 13 bases between them. The germline gives CDR1 SEHNR, CDR2 FQNEAQ (reference sequence). CDR3 sequence (DNA): TGTGCCAGCAGCCCCGGGACTCAAGCCTACGAGCAGTACTTC. It encodes CASSPGTQAYEQYF.

The chain uses TRBV18 and TRBJ1-5; maybe TRBD1 (5 bases). Germline CDR1 reads KGHSH; CDR2 reads LQKENI. The CDR3 extends over 16 amino acids. The V end was cut by 4 bases, the J end by 0 bases, with 13 bases between. The CDR3 DNA follows: TGTGCCAGCTCACGAGACAGATGGGTTAGCAATCAGCCCCAGCATTTT. It encodes CASSRDRWVSNQPQHF.